The rows below give T cell receptor beta chains drawn from one sample of a study of cytomegalovirus exposure and HLA in healthy donors. Measured with immunoSEQ multiplex PCR; TCRdb has only the in-frame clones, and not every one. Among 150,000 to 200,000 clones listed, 70% to 85% were seen once. The sample comprised PBMCs. The source is a woman in her twenties or thirties in good health and CMV-seropositive. Each CDR3 is given with its conserved first and last residue. D genes are given only for firm matches. Size tells how often a clone was seen (once, few, many) or the class of an expanded clone, and some rows leave it out.

CDR3,DNA,D,J,size,V
CASSQASAGAYEQYF,TGCGCCAGCAGCCAAGCATCGGCGGGGGCCTACGAGCAGTACTTC,TRBD2,TRBJ2-7,-,TRBV4-3
CASSLDRDNEQFF,TGTGCCAGCAGCTTAGACAGGGACAATGAGCAGTTCTTC,-,TRBJ2-1,-,TRBV7-9
CASSQDLVPDTQYF,TGTGCCAGCAGCCAAGATCTAGTCCCAGATACGCAGTATTTT,-,TRBJ2-3,once,TRBV4-2
CASSPFPDSLGDEQFF,TGCGCCAGCAGCCCCTTCCCCGACAGTCTAGGGGATGAGCAGTTCTTC,-,TRBJ2-1,-,TRBV5-1
CASSLGQGGNYGYTF,TGTGCCAGCAGCTTAGGACAGGGGGGTAACTATGGCTACACCTTC,TRBD1,TRBJ1-2,-,TRBV7-2
CASSDRGNTEAFF,TGTGCCAGCAGCGACAGGGGGAACACTGAAGCTTTCTTT,TRBD1,TRBJ1-1,-,TRBV9
CASSLGGTGVYEQYF,TGTGCCAGCAGTTTAGGGGGGACAGGGGTCTACGAGCAGTACTTC,TRBD1,TRBJ2-7,-,TRBV2
CASSTGGLRSDTQYF,TGTGCCAGCAGTACGGGGGGCCTTAGGTCAGATACGCAGTATTTT,-,TRBJ2-3,once,TRBV4-2
CSVEAYVRTGGTGELFF,TGCAGCGTTGAAGCATATGTCCGGACAGGGGGCACCGGGGAGCTGTTTTTT,TRBD1,TRBJ2-2,-,TRBV29-1
CASSTAGAYEQYF,TGTGCCAGCAGTACGGCAGGCGCCTACGAGCAGTACTTC,-,TRBJ2-7,-,TRBV6-5
CASSEARGSPYEQYF,TGTGCCAGCAGTGAAGCAAGAGGAAGCCCCTACGAGCAGTACTTC,-,TRBJ2-7,-,TRBV6-1
CASSRSRDRGNEKLFF,TGTGCCAGCAGCCGTAGCCGGGACAGGGGCAATGAAAAACTGTTTTTT,TRBD1,TRBJ1-4,-,TRBV7-6
CASSAMLAGGAKNIQYF,TGTGCCAGCAGCGCCATGCTAGCGGGAGGGGCCAAAAACATTCAGTACTTC,TRBD2,TRBJ2-4,-,TRBV9
CASSFRRTDTQYF,TGTGCCAGCAGTTTCAGGCGCACAGATACGCAGTATTTT,-,TRBJ2-3,-,TRBV27
CAISSPQPTHSGANVLTF,TGTGCCATCAGTTCCCCCCAACCTACCCACTCTGGGGCCAACGTCCTGACTTTC,-,TRBJ2-6,few,TRBV10-3
CASGLRLQGEQYF,TGTGCTAGTGGTTTACGATTACAGGGCGAGCAGTACTTC,-,TRBJ2-7,-,TRBV12-5
CASSIAGGDDTGELFF,TGTGCCAGCAGCATAGCGGGGGGGGACGACACCGGGGAGCTGTTTTTT,TRBD2,TRBJ2-2,-,TRBV7-9
CASSEWTGAAYNEQFF,TGTGCCAGCAGCGAGTGGACAGGCGCGGCCTACAATGAGCAGTTCTTC,TRBD1,TRBJ2-1,-,TRBV9
CATSREKREVPYEQYF,TGTGCCACCAGCAGAGAGAAGCGGGAGGTACCCTACGAGCAGTACTTC,TRBD2,TRBJ2-7,once,TRBV15
CASSTGFNNSPLHF,TGTGCCAGCAGCACGGGGTTTAATAATTCACCCCTCCACTTT,-,TRBJ1-6,once,TRBV9
CASSPTTGGDNEQFF,TGTGCCAGCAGTCCTACGACAGGGGGGGACAATGAGCAATTCTTC,TRBD1,TRBJ2-1,-,TRBV6-4
CASSVHRDLSNQPQHF,TGTGCCAGCAGTGTTCACAGGGATCTTAGCAATCAGCCCCAGCATTTT,-,TRBJ1-5,-,TRBV6-1
CASSRTSGSDGTGELFF,TGTGCCAGCTCACGGACTAGCGGGAGCGATGGCACCGGGGAGCTGTTTTTT,TRBD2,TRBJ2-2,-,TRBV18
CASSPTSGVTYEQYF,TGTGCCAGCAGCCCGACTAGCGGGGTAACTTACGAGCAGTACTTC,TRBD2,TRBJ2-7,few,TRBV4-2
CASSLGRQSYEQYF,TGTGCCAGCAGCTTGGGCAGACAGTCCTACGAGCAGTACTTC,-,TRBJ2-7,-,TRBV5-6
CASSPQADEKLFF,TGTGCCAGCAGCCCCCAGGCAGATGAAAAACTGTTTTTT,-,TRBJ1-4,-,TRBV7-9
CASSSPRDRGNTGELFF,TGCGCCAGCAGCTCCCCCCGGGACAGGGGAAACACCGGGGAGCTGTTTTTT,TRBD1,TRBJ2-2,-,TRBV5-1
CASSIALNQPQHF,TGTGCCAGTAGTATAGCCCTCAATCAGCCCCAGCATTTT,-,TRBJ1-5,-,TRBV19
CASSLVQGAKGETQYF,TGCGCCAGCAGCTTGGTTCAGGGGGCGAAAGGAGAGACCCAGTACTTC,TRBD1,TRBJ2-5,-,TRBV5-1
CASSYPQGNTIYF,TGTGCCAGCAGCTACCCGCAGGGAAACACCATATATTTT,-,TRBJ1-3,-,TRBV11-2
CASSSRGSGNTIYF,TGTGCCAGCAGCTCCAGGGGATCTGGAAACACCATATATTTT,-,TRBJ1-3,-,TRBV11-2
CASSSNPRGRGETQYF,TGCGCCAGCAGCTCGAACCCCAGGGGGCGCGGAGAGACCCAGTACTTC,TRBD1,TRBJ2-5,-,TRBV5-1
CASSPLARATGELFF,TGTGCCAGCAGCCCCCTCGCGAGGGCCACCGGGGAGCTGTTTTTT,-,TRBJ2-2,once,TRBV7-9
CASSLRDSMNTEAFF,TGCGCCAGCAGCCTCCGGGATTCAATGAACACTGAAGCTTTCTTT,-,TRBJ1-1,-,TRBV4-1
CATSMGQGTFNYGYTF,TGTGCCACCAGCATGGGACAGGGGACTTTTAACTATGGCTACACCTTC,TRBD1,TRBJ1-2,-,TRBV15
CASSLPGQVNIQYF,TGTGCCAGCAGCCTTCCGGGACAGGTGAACATTCAGTACTTC,TRBD1,TRBJ2-4,-,TRBV2
CASGGRFGNEQFF,TGTGCTAGTGGAGGGCGGTTTGGAAATGAGCAGTTCTTC,-,TRBJ2-1,-,TRBV7-9
CATSRVDRKETQYF,TGTGCCACCAGCAGAGTGGACAGGAAAGAGACCCAGTACTTC,TRBD1,TRBJ2-5,-,TRBV15
CASSPRTGPVYGYTF,TGTGCCAGCAGCCCGCGGACAGGGCCCGTCTATGGCTACACCTTC,TRBD1,TRBJ1-2,-,TRBV7-9
CASSFRGTGELFF,TGCGCCAGCAGCTTCAGGGGAACCGGGGAGCTGTTTTTT,-,TRBJ2-2,-,TRBV4-1
CASSPRTSENVGTDTQYF,TGTGCCAGCAGCCCCCGGACTAGCGAAAATGTGGGCACAGATACGCAGTATTTT,TRBD2,TRBJ2-3,once,TRBV7-2
CATLEGYNEQFF,TGTGCCACCCTAGAGGGTTACAATGAGCAGTTCTTC,-,TRBJ2-1,-,TRBV6-6
CASSWEGKAFF,TGTGCCAGCAGCTGGGAGGGTAAGGCTTTCTTT,-,TRBJ1-1,-,TRBV6-1
CASSLATDEQFF,TGTGCCAGCAGCTTAGCGACTGATGAGCAGTTCTTC,-,TRBJ2-1,-,TRBV7-9
CASRPLASYEQYF,TGTGCCAGCAGGCCCCTAGCGTCCTACGAGCAGTACTTC,-,TRBJ2-7,-,TRBV6-1
CASSPTTQGWNTEAFF,TGTGCCAGCAGCCCAACGACACAGGGGTGGAACACTGAAGCTTTCTTT,TRBD1,TRBJ1-1,-,TRBV7-9
CASSQDMAGTSRDGYTF,TGTGCCAGCAGCCAAGATATGGCGGGCACCTCACGGGATGGCTACACCTTC,-,TRBJ1-2,-,TRBV14
CAWTDTSGNTIYF,TGTGCCTGGACAGATACCTCTGGAAACACCATATATTTT,-,TRBJ1-3,few,TRBV30
CASSQSPGHPIANTGELFF,TGCGCCAGCAGTCAATCGCCGGGACACCCTATCGCGAACACCGGGGAGCTGTTTTTT,-,TRBJ2-2,few,TRBV23-1
CASSNGLRPGLAGDNEQFF,TGTGCCAGCAGCAACGGTCTACGCCCGGGACTAGCGGGGGACAATGAGCAGTTCTTC,TRBD2,TRBJ2-1,-,TRBV7-8
CSVSNRNTEAFF,TGCAGCGTTTCAAACAGGAACACTGAAGCTTTCTTT,-,TRBJ1-1,few,TRBV29-1
CASSPSPGTSFYEQYF,TGTGCCAGCAGCCCAAGCCCCGGGACTAGCTTCTACGAGCAGTACTTC,TRBD2,TRBJ2-7,few,TRBV11-2
CAISDQGGTYEQYF,TGTGCCATCAGTGACCAAGGAGGCACCTACGAGCAGTACTTC,-,TRBJ2-7,-,TRBV10-3
CASSKCEGSF,TGTGCCAGCAGCAAATGTGAGGGATCCTTT,-,TRBJ1-1,-,TRBV21-1